The 30 T cell receptor beta chains below were found in one sample sequenced in a study of CD8 T cells in Susac syndrome. RNA in amounts of about 0.5 to 1 ug was reverse transcribed with random hexamers. Using its own MiXCR run on the immunoSEQ multiplex PCR reads, TCRdb lists one record per CDR3 protein. This sample has some 180,000 distinct CDR3 sequences, with 85% to 95% found just once. Material: CD4+ T cells from PBMCs. The source of these receptors is a human donor with Susac syndrome.

V gene TRBV15 combines with J gene TRBJ1-3, with D possibly matching TRBD1 (6 bases). V was pared by 5 bases and J by 1 base, with 9 bases between. The CDR3 sequence is 14 residues long. Germline V gene sequence: CDR1 LNHNV, CDR2 YYDKDF (reference sequence). CDR3 in amino acids: CATSPGDSGNTIYF. The CDR3, as DNA: TGTGCCACCAGCCCAGGGGATTCTGGAAACACCATATATTTT.

J is TRBJ2-1 and V is TRBV11-2; D is perhaps TRBD2 (6 bases). The ends were cut back, 4 bases at V and 9 bases at J, with 7 bases in the middle. Per the germline V gene, CDR1 is SGHAT and CDR2 is FQNNGV. The CDR3 consists of 11 residues. The CDR3 spells CASSYGGEQFF. CDR3 sequence (DNA): TGTGCCAGCAGCTACGGGGGTGAGCAGTTCTTC.

The CDR3 loop reads CASIAGSGGAETQYF. CDR3 sequence (DNA): TGTGCCAGCATAGCAGGTAGCGGGGGGGCAGAGACCCAGTACTTC. This chain joins TRBV6-2 or TRBV6-3 and TRBJ2-5; the match to TRBD2 covers 11 bases. The V segment lost 7 bases and the J segment 4 bases; nucleotides outside the gene matches: 8. Germline V lookup: CDR1 MNHEY, CDR2 SVGEGT. CDR3 length: 15 residues.

V gene TRBV20-1 combines with J gene TRBJ1-2; weak D call: TRBD1 (5 bases). The germline V and J ends were trimmed by 4 bases and 4 bases, with 10 bases remaining between them. This CDR3 contains 12 residues. The germline gives CDR1 DFQATT, CDR2 SNEGSKA (reference sequence). The CDR3 sequence is CSATPGTYGYTF. CDR3 nucleotides: TGCAGTGCTACACCCGGGACCTATGGCTACACCTTC.

This clonotype showed up just once. The chain employs TRBV4-2 and TRBJ1-2; D not resolved. The germline CDR1 and CDR2 sequences are LGHNA and YNFKEQ. CDR3 length: 12 residues. The V gene lost 0 bases and the J gene lost 5 bases, with 4 bases spanning the gap. As DNA, the CDR3 is TGTGCCAGCAGCCAAGAGCAATATGGCTACACCTTC. Its protein product is CASSQEQYGYTF.

The V and J genes are TRBV15 and TRBJ1-1, with no clear D. There are 13 residues in the CDR3. Germline V gene sequence: CDR1 LNHNV, CDR2 YYDKDF (reference sequence). Trimming removed 1 base from V and 7 bases from J, with 10 bases in between. The CDR3 region is CATSRGWEFEAFF. CDR3 DNA sequence: TGTGCCACCAGCAGAGGGTGGGAGTTTGAAGCTTTCTTT.

The chain uses TRBV5-1 and TRBJ1-2, with a possible D match to TRBD1 (5 bases). The CDR3 is made up of 14 amino acids. Germline CDR1 SGHRS, CDR2 YFSETQ. V lost 0 bases and J lost 5, with 11 bases in between. Here the CDR3 DNA reads TGCGCCAGCAGCTTGGGGGACGAGGCTTATGGCTACACCTTC. Translating it yields CASSLGDEAYGYTF.

This clonotype showed up just a few times. The CDR3 loop reads CASSSRQGANYGYTF. CDR3 bases: TGTGCCAGCAGCTCACGACAGGGGGCTAACTATGGCTACACCTTC. This sequence joins TRBV7-2 and TRBJ1-2; 9 nucleotides match TRBD1. The J segment lost 0 bases and the V segment lost 4 bases, leaving 3 bases of the junction unmatched. The CDR3 is 15 residues long. Germline lookup yields CDR1 SGHTA and CDR2 FQGNSA.

The rearrangement uses TRBV20-1 and TRBJ1-2; TRBD1 matches 10 bases. The junction had 6 bases not matched to a gene; V was cut back by 8 bases and J by 3 bases. This CDR3 has 13 amino acids. Germline V gene sequence: CDR1 DFQATT, CDR2 SNEGSKA (reference sequence). The CDR3: CSPSDRGDYGYTF. The CDR3 bases are TGCAGTCCGTCGGACAGGGGGGACTATGGCTACACCTTC.

V and J are TRBV28 and TRBJ2-3, with 8 bases that match TRBD2. Germline values: CDR1 MDHEN, CDR2 SYDVKM. CDR3 length: 16 residues. Trimming removed 5 bases from V and 5 bases from J; junction bases left unmatched: 12. The CDR3 region is CASSTPWKREIDTQYF. The CDR3 DNA reads TGTGCCAGCAGTACCCCGTGGAAGCGGGAGATAGATACGCAGTATTTT.

The genes are TRBV3-1 and TRBJ2-1; 12 bases are shared with TRBD2. Trimming cost V 5 bases and J 0 bases; bases outside gene matches: 5. The CDR3 sequence is 17 residues long. From germline, CDR1 is LGHDT and CDR2 YNNKEL (reference sequence). This chain's CDR3 is CASSRTSGTPSYNEQFF. For the CDR3, the DNA is TGTGCCAGCAGCAGGACTAGCGGGACTCCCTCCTACAATGAGCAGTTCTTC.

CDR3 region: CSASLGSVKGLETQYF. CDR3 DNA: TGCAGTGCTAGTCTCGGCTCCGTGAAGGGCCTGGAGACCCAGTACTTC. The chain links TRBV20-1 to TRBJ2-5; D is unresolved. The length of the CDR3 is 16 residues. V was pared by 3 bases and J by 5 bases, with 22 bases between. Germline CDR1 DFQATT, CDR2 SNEGSKA (reference sequence).

This chain links TRBV29-1 with TRBJ2-3; D uncertain. This CDR3 is built from 12 residues. Germline CDR1 and CDR2: SQVTM and ANQGSEA. Trimming left V 6 bases short and J 0 bases short, with 7 bases between. CDR3 protein: CSVPTSTDTQYF. The CDR3 DNA is TGCAGCGTGCCCACTAGCACAGATACGCAGTATTTT.

The rearrangement links TRBV10-2 to TRBJ1-5; no reliable D call. V was cut by 5 bases and J by 0 bases, with 5 bases left in between. The germline gives CDR1 WSHSY, CDR2 SAAADI. CDR3 length: 13 residues. In DNA, the CDR3 is TGCGCCAGCAGTAGGAATAGCAATCAGCCCCAGCATTTT. Its protein product is CASSRNSNQPQHF.

V and J are TRBV20-1 and TRBJ2-7; D may be TRBD2 (5 bases). Trimming shortened V by 5 bases and J by 5 bases, and 13 bases separated the two germline ends. The germline CDR1 and CDR2 sequences are DFQATT and SNEGSKA (reference sequence). The CDR3 consists of 12 residues. CDR3 DNA: TGCAGTGCTGGCCGGGAAGAGAACGAGCAGTACTTC. Amino acid sequence: CSAGREENEQYF.

The rearrangement links TRBV20-1 to TRBJ1-1; D is undetermined. This CDR3 has 12 amino acids. Germline values: CDR1 DFQATT, CDR2 SNEGSKA (reference sequence). The ends were cut back, 5 bases at V and 1 base at J, with 8 bases in the middle. The CDR3 sequence: CSARKENTEAFF. CDR3 DNA sequence: TGCAGTGCTCGTAAGGAGAACACTGAAGCTTTCTTT.

In this sample, this clonotype turned up once. The genes are TRBV29-1 and TRBJ1-4; D is unclear. Germline CDR1 reads SQVTM; CDR2 reads ANQGSEA. CDR3 length equals 12 residues. V lost 1 base and J lost 0, with 0 bases in between. This CDR3 is CSVEATNEKLFF. As DNA, the CDR3 is TGCAGCGTTGAAGCAACTAATGAAAAACTGTTTTTT.

CDR3 protein: CASSAPGLAYEQYF. CDR3 nucleotide sequence: TGTGCCAGCAGTGCACCGGGACTAGCCTACGAGCAGTACTTC. The genes are TRBV12-3 or TRBV12-4 and TRBJ2-7; 8 bases agree with TRBD2. Losses at the gene ends were 5 bases for V and 2 bases for J; bases not matched to a gene: 5. The CDR3 totals 14 residues.

The CDR3, as DNA: TGTGCCAGCAGCGCCAACAGAGCAGATACGCAGTATTTT. This translates into CASSANRADTQYF. This chain joins TRBV2 and TRBJ2-3; no reliable D call. The V end was cut by 6 bases, the J end by 4 bases, with 11 bases between. From germline, CDR1 is SNHLY and CDR2 FYNNEI. The length of the CDR3 is 13 residues.

The chain couples TRBV15 to TRBJ2-3; D uncertain. CDR3 size: 14 residues. CDR1 is LNHNV and CDR2 is YYDKDF in the germline V gene (reference sequence). V shed 10 bases and J shed 1 base, with 15 bases lying between them. This CDR3 reads CAILRVRGTDTQYF. Written as DNA, the CDR3 is TGTGCCATACTTAGGGTCCGAGGCACAGATACGCAGTATTTT. Filled out from reference TRBV15 and TRBJ2-3, the complete variable domain reads DAMVIQNPRYQVTQFGKPVTLSCSQTLNHNVMYWYQQKSSQAPKLLFHYYDKDFNNEADTPDNFQSRRPNTSFCFLDIRSPGLGDTAMYLCAILRVRGTDTQYFGPGTRLTVL.

The chain carries TRBV2 and TRBJ1-1; D is ambiguous. The germline V gene encodes CDR1 SNHLY and CDR2 FYNNEI. CDR3 length equals 14 residues. V lost 5 bases and J lost 4, with 14 bases in between. This CDR3 is CASSSGYTGTEAFF. The CDR3, as DNA: TGTGCCAGCAGTAGTGGGTATACGGGCACTGAAGCTTTCTTT.

This chain joins TRBV28 and TRBJ2-7, with a weak D call TRBD1 (5 bases). The CDR3 contains 12 residues. The V end was cut by 4 bases, the J end by 6 bases, with 10 bases between. Germline V gene lookup returns CDR1 MDHEN and CDR2 SYDVKM. CDR3 residues: CASSSRVSEQYF. The DNA for the CDR3 is TGTGCCAGCAGTTCCAGGGTATCCGAGCAGTACTTC.

CDR3 region: CASTTSGGLLNQPQHF. CDR3 sequence (DNA): TGTGCCAGCACCACCTCAGGAGGGTTGTTAAATCAGCCCCAGCATTTT. This rearrangement joins TRBV28 to TRBJ1-5; D unresolved. The V gene lost 7 bases and the J gene lost 4 bases, with 20 bases spanning the gap. Germline V CDR1 and CDR2: MDHEN, SYDVKM. The CDR3 runs to 16 residues.

The V call is TRBV3-1, the J call TRBJ2-3, with D possibly TRBD2 on 7 matching bases. V shed 5 bases and J shed 0 bases, with 12 bases lying between them. The CDR3 covers 15 residues. Germline lookup yields CDR1 LGHDT and CDR2 YNNKEL (reference sequence). CDR3 sequence (DNA): TGTGCCAGCAGCAGCCGGGGGGCAAGCACAGATACGCAGTATTTT. It yields the protein CASSSRGASTDTQYF.

V gene TRBV10-3 combines with J gene TRBJ1-6; D is ambiguous. V dropped 1 base and J dropped 8 bases, with 6 bases sitting between them. This CDR3 contains 13 residues. Germline V gene lookup returns CDR1 ENHRY and CDR2 SYGVKD. CDR3 amino acids: CAISEYEDSPLHF. The DNA of the CDR3 is TGTGCCATCAGTGAGTATGAGGATTCACCCCTCCACTTT.

The chain uses TRBV12-3 or TRBV12-4 and TRBJ1-1; D is unclear. The CDR3 consists of 12 residues. The V and J ends lost 3 bases and 5 bases respectively, with 7 bases between them. Here the CDR3 DNA reads TGTGCCAGCAGTTTTCACGAGACTGAAGCTTTCTTT. As protein: CASSFHETEAFF.

This clonotype was seen a single time. This chain connects TRBV10-3 to TRBJ1-1; D unclear. V dropped 6 bases and J dropped 2 bases, with 7 bases sitting between them. The CDR3 is made up of 12 amino acids. Germline values: CDR1 ENHRY, CDR2 SYGVKD. The CDR3 coding sequence is TGTGCCATCAGCCAAGGTAACACTGAAGCTTTCTTT. Residues: CAISQGNTEAFF.

The chain carries TRBV7-9 and TRBJ1-5, with 7 bases that match TRBD1. Germline CDR1 is SEHNR and CDR2 is FQNEAQ (reference sequence). The CDR3 loop spans 15 amino acids. The trim removed 2 bases at V and 0 bases at J, leaving 1 base unmatched. The CDR3, as DNA: TGTGCCAGCAGCTTATCAGGGGGTAGCAATCAGCCCCAGCATTTT. It codes for CASSLSGGSNQPQHF. Supplemented by reference TRBV7-9 and TRBJ1-5, the full variable domain reads DTGVSQNPRHKITKRGQNVTFRCDPISEHNRLYWYRQTLGQGPEFLTYFQNEAQLEKSRLLSDRFSAERPKGSFSTLEIQRTEQGDSAMYLCASSLSGGSNQPQHFGDGTRLSIL.

The CDR3 reads CASSLWAGDQPQHF. The CDR3 region has the DNA TGCGCCAGCAGCTTGTGGGCAGGAGATCAGCCCCAGCATTTT. The chain links TRBV5-1 to TRBJ1-5, with D uncertain. Trimming shortened V by 1 base and J by 5 bases, and 10 bases separated the two germline ends. Germline V gives CDR1 SGHRS, CDR2 YFSETQ. This CDR3 region has 14 residues.

The chain is built from TRBV12-3 or TRBV12-4 and TRBJ1-3, with 9 bases fitting TRBD1. This CDR3 region has 16 residues. V lost 7 bases, J lost 2 bases, and 9 bases stayed unmatched. The CDR3 DNA reads as TGTGCCAGCACCAGAGGGACAGGGTTTGCTGGAAACACCATATATTTT. This sequence encodes CASTRGTGFAGNTIYF.